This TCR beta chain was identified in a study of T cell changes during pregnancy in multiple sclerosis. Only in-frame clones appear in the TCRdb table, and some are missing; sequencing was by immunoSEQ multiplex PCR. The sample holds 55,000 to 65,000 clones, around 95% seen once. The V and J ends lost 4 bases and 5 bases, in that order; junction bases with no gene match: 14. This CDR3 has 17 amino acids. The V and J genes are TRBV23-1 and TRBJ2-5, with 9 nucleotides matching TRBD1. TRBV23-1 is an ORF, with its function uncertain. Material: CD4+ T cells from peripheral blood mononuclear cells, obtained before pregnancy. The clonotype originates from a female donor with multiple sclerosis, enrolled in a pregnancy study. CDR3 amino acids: CASSRSRDRAFKETQYF. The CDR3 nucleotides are TGCGCCAGCAGTCGTTCCCGGGACAGGGCGTTCAAGGAGACCCAGTACTTC.